This entry is about one TCR beta chain. Antigen unknown. This sample is part of a study of cytomegalovirus exposure and HLA in healthy donors. Study observations and caveats: The investigators catalogued 164 TCR beta chains as cytomegalovirus-associated.

The CDR3 length is 15 residues. Trimming shortened V by 3 bases and J by 6 bases, and 16 bases separated the two germline ends. Germline V gene data show CDR1 as SGHDN and CDR2 as FVKESK. Assay: immunoSEQ multiplex PCR; the TCRdb copy retains only in-frame clones and omits some. This sample carries over 200,000 clones, about 90% of them seen once, and the ten largest clones take roughly 2.8%. The source of this sequence is a woman aged 18-29 years in good health and CMV-seronegative. V is TRBV14 and J is TRBJ2-3; D is ambiguous. The sample was PBMCs. The CDR3 DNA reads TGTGCCAGCAGCCAGGTGACAACGGCTCGGGATACGCAGTATTTT. Encoded protein: CASSQVTTARDTQYF.